This T cell receptor (beta chain) was found in a study of identical twins. Study outcomes and limitations: Monozygotic twin pairs showed more out-of-frame TCR alpha sharing than models estimated.

A note on this clonotype: The antigen remains unidentified.

There are 18 residues in the CDR3. Per the germline V gene, CDR1 is LGHNA and CDR2 is YNFKEQ. With V trimmed by 5 bases and J by 2 bases, 9 bases remained unmatched. TCRdb used MiXCR to reprocess the 5' RACE reads, holding one entry per CDR3 protein. The profile shows approximately 470,000 distinct CDR3 sequences, approximately 15% of them singletons. These data were likewise used in another study, on yellow fever vaccine responses in identical twins.

Sequenced material: CD4+ T cells sorted from blood. The chain has TRBV4-2 and TRBJ2-3; 14 bases line up with TRBD2. The clonotype was recovered from a woman under 30 in good health. The CDR3 spells CASSETSGGAGTTDTQYF. CDR3 sequence (DNA): TGTGCCAGCAGCGAGACTAGCGGGGGGGCCGGTACCACAGATACGCAGTATTTT.